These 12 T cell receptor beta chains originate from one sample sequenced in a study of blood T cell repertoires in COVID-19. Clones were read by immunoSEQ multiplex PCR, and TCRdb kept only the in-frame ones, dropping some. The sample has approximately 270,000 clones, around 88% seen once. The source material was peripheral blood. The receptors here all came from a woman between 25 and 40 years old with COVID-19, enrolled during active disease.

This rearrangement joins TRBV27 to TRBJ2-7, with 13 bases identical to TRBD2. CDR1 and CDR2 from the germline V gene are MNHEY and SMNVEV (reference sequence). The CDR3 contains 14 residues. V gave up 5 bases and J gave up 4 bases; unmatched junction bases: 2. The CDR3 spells CASSPGLAGYEQYF. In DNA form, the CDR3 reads TGTGCCAGCAGTCCGGGACTAGCGGGATACGAGCAGTACTTC.

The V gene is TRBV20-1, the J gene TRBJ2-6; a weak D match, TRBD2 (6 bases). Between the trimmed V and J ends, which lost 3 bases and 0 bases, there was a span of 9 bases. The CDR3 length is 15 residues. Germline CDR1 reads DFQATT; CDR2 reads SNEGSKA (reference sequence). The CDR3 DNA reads TGCAGTGCTAGTGTGGGGGGCTCTGGGGCCAACGTCCTGACTTTC. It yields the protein CSASVGGSGANVLTF.

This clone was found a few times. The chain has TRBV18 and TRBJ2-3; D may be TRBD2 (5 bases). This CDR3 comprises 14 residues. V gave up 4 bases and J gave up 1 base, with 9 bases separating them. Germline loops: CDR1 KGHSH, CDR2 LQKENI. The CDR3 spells CASSRGLRTDTQYF. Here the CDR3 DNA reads TGTGCCAGCTCACGCGGACTCCGCACAGATACGCAGTATTTT.

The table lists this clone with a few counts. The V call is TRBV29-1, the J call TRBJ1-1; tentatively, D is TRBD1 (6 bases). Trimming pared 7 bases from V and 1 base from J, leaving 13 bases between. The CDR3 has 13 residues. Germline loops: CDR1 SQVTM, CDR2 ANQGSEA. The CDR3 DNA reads TGCAGCGCAAAACAGGGTTGGAACACTGAAGCTTTCTTT. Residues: CSAKQGWNTEAFF.

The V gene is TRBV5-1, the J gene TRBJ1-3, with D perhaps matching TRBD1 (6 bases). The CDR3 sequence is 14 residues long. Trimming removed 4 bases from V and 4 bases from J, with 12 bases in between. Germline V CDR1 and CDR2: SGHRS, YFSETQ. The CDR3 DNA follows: TGCGCCAGCAGCGCTCAGACAGGCGGAAACACCATATATTTT. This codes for CASSAQTGGNTIYF.

For the CDR3, the DNA is TGTGCCAGCAGTCCATCCTGGGGACAGCCCATTGGTAAAGGACAGCCCCAGCATTTT. It codes for CASSPSWGQPIGKGQPQHF. The chain is built from TRBV6-6 and TRBJ1-5; 7 positions agree with TRBD1. J gave up 7 bases and V 5 bases, and 23 bases lay outside the gene matches. The CDR3 is 19 amino acids. The V gene's germline CDR1 is MNHNY and CDR2 SVGAGI (reference sequence).

CDR3 sequence (DNA): TGTGCCAGCAGCCCTACGCGGGTATTTTCCTACGAGCAGTACTTC. It yields the protein CASSPTRVFSYEQYF. The rearrangement uses TRBV28 and TRBJ2-7; a possible D gene is TRBD2 (5 bases). The V and J ends lost 6 bases and 1 base respectively, with 16 bases between them. The CDR3 is made up of 15 amino acids. Germline V gene lookup returns CDR1 MDHEN and CDR2 SYDVKM.

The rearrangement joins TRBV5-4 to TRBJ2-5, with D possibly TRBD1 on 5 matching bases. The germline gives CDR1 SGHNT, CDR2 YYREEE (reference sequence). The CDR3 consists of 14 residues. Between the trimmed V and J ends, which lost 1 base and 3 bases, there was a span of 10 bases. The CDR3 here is CASSLPRREETQYF. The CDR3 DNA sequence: TGTGCCAGCAGCTTGCCCCGCAGGGAAGAGACCCAGTACTTC.

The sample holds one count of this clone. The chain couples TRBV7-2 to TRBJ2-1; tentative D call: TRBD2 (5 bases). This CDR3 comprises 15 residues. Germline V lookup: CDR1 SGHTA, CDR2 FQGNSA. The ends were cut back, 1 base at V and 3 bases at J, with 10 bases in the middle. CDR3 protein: CASSLGGYYYNEQFF. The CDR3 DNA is TGTGCCAGCAGCTTAGGAGGGTACTACTACAATGAGCAGTTCTTC.

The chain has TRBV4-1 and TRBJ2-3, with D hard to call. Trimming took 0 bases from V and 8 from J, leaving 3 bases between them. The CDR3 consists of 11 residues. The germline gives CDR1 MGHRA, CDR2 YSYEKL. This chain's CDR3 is CASSQDSTQYF. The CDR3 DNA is TGCGCCAGCAGCCAAGATAGTACGCAGTATTTT.

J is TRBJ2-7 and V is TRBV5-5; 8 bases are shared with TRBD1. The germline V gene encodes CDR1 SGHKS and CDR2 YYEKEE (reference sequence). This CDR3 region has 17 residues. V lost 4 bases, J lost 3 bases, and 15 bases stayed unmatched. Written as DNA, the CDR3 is TGTGCCAGCAGCCCTGCGGGACAGGCCCCAGGGGACTACGAGCAGTACGTC. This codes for CASSPAGQAPGDYEQYV.

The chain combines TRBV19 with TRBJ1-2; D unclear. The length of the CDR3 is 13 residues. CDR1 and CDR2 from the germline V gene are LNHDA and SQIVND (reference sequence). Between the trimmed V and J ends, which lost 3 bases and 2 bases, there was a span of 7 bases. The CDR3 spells CASSMRHNYGYTF. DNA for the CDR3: TGTGCCAGTAGTATGCGACACAACTATGGCTACACCTTC. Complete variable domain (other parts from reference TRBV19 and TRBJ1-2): DGGITQSPKYLFRKEGQNVTLSCEQNLNHDAMYWYRQDPGQGLRLIYYSQIVNDFQKGDIAEGYSVSREKKESFPLTVTSAQKNPTAFYLCASSMRHNYGYTFGSGTRLTVV.